Listed below are T cell receptor beta chains from one sample, sequenced in a study of blood T cell repertoires in COVID-19. TCRdb keeps only in-frame clones here, not all; method: immunoSEQ multiplex PCR. The profile shows roughly 180,000 clones, 70% to 80% of them singletons. Material: peripheral blood. These receptors were collected from a woman between 45 and 65 years old with active or convalescent COVID-19. CDR3s include the opening cysteine and the closing phenylalanine or tryptophan. The D gene is left open where the match is weak. Where a row states a size, it is once, few, many or the class of an expanded clone; other rows omit it.

>TRBV27|TRBJ1-6|NA|NA
CASRFLGQGNSPLHF
TGTGCCAGCAGATTTCTTGGGCAGGGTAATTCACCCCTCCACTTT
>TRBV18|TRBJ2-2|NA|TRBD1
CASSTTGGTGELFF
TGTGCCAGCTCAACAACAGGGGGTACCGGGGAGCTGTTTTTT
>TRBV15|TRBJ1-1|NA|NA
CATSRDGFGLDTEAFF
TGTGCCACCAGCAGAGATGGTTTCGGGTTGGACACTGAAGCTTTCTTT
>TRBV3-1/TRBV3-2|TRBJ2-1|once|TRBD1
CASSQDLGTAEFF
TGTGCCAGCAGCCAAGATCTCGGGACAGCGGAGTTCTTC
>TRBV3-1/TRBV3-2|TRBJ1-5|NA|NA
CASSLGTAGGNQPQHF
TGTGCCAGCAGCCTCGGGACTGCCGGCGGCAATCAGCCCCAGCATTTT
>TRBV7-6|TRBJ2-1|NA|TRBD2
CASSLVGGRSNEQFF
TGTGCCAGCAGCTTAGTGGGGGGGAGGAGCAATGAGCAGTTCTTC
>TRBV7-3|TRBJ1-3|NA|TRBD1
CASSYGQGAGGNTIYF
TGTGCCAGCAGCTACGGACAGGGGGCAGGTGGAAACACCATATATTTT
>TRBV28|TRBJ2-1|NA|TRBD1
CASSRGQGPANEQFF
TGTGCCAGCAGCCGGGGACAGGGACCGGCGAATGAGCAGTTCTTC
>TRBV3-1/TRBV3-2|TRBJ2-7|NA|NA
CASSRQDEQYF
TGTGCCAGCAGTCGACAGGACGAGCAGTACTTC
>TRBV2|TRBJ1-1|NA|NA
CASEETENTEAFF
TGTGCCAGCGAGGAGACAGAGAACACTGAAGCTTTCTTT
>TRBV5-1|TRBJ1-6|NA|TRBD1
CASSLAGTGGSPLHF
TGCGCCAGCAGCTTGGCCGGGACAGGGGGTTCACCCCTCCACTTT